This T cell receptor (beta chain) was observed in a study of HIV-infected children after antiretroviral therapy interruption. This clonotype was observed at least ten times. Germline values: CDR1 LNHDA, CDR2 SQIVND (reference sequence). Trimming removed 7 bases at V and 7 bases at J, with 19 bases between. CDR3 size: 15 residues. The TCR library was built from RNA with a 3' RACE protocol and unique molecular identifiers. TCRdb fed the 3' RACE reads into MiXCR, producing one record per CDR3 protein. The sample has fewer than 100,000 distinct CDR3 sequences; around 6.9% are singletons. Treatment noted: PENTA 11 planned treatment interruption arm or continuous ART arm.

The receptor's source is a pool of human donors with HIV. The starting material was CD45RA+ CD4+ T cells from PBMCs, pooled from several time points, obtained from a donor given antiretroviral therapy, either interrupted or continuous. Sample subset: naive CD4+ CD45RA+ CD45RO- T cells. This rearrangement joins TRBV19 to TRBJ1-4, with D possibly being TRBD1 (5 bases). The CDR3 DNA is TGTGCCAGTAACCACATGGGCCAGGGTGGTGAAAAACTGTTTTTT. Its translation is CASNHMGQGGEKLFF.